Detailed here is one T cell receptor beta chain. The data originate from a study of blood T cell repertoires in COVID-19. For the study at large: Material from acute and convalescent COVID-19 was sourced from the United States, Italy and Spain.

Study processing details: Amplification of reference gene primers provided the estimated nucleated cell counts. Profiled with immunoSEQ multiplex PCR; TCRdb holds only in-frame clones, not every one. V and J calls and clone size are copied from that table; D and trimming were computed from the DNA. The data show 180,000 or so clones, with 75% to 90% seen just once and under 9.5% held by the top ten. The CDR3 runs 14 residues. Per the germline V gene, CDR1 is SGHNT and CDR2 is YENEEA. The ends were cut back, 6 bases at V and 6 bases at J, with 17 bases in the middle. The sample taken for sequencing was peripheral blood. This sequence joins TRBV11-3 and TRBJ1-1; D gene ambiguous. This receptor was obtained from an older woman with acute or convalescent COVID-19. The CDR3 DNA reads TGTGCCAGCAGGCCCTCCCAGGTCTACGCTGAAGCTTTCTTT. As protein: CASRPSQVYAEAFF. The whole variable domain, remainder taken from reference TRBV11-3 and TRBJ1-1, is EAGVVQSPRYKIIEKKQPVAFWCNPISGHNTLYWYLQNLGQGPELLIRYENEEAVDDSQLPKDRFSAERLKGVDSTLKIQPAELGDSAVYLCASRPSQVYAEAFFGQGTRLTVV.